The T cell receptor (beta chain) described here comes from a study of post-analysis software for immune sequencing data. General study points: Comparison of patients with controls showed roughly five TRBV segments more frequent in patients, TRBV5-6, TRBV5-1 and TRBV20-1 among them.

Trimming removed 0 bases from V and 0 bases from J, with 12 bases in between. Germline CDR1 reads PRHDT; CDR2 reads FYEKMQ (reference sequence). The CDR3 covers 16 residues. About this clonotype itself: The antigen is not known.

The library was made from cDNA and included unique molecular identifiers. One entry per CDR3 protein, called by TCRdb with MiXCR from the PCR reads. Counted here are roughly 670,000 distinct CDR3 sequences, 55% to 60% occurring once; the ten biggest clones make up about 11%. Sequencing was done on a sample of blood. The V call is TRBV13, the J call TRBJ2-7; D possibly corresponds to TRBD2 (5 bases). The receptor was derived from a girl aged 2 to 10 with multiple sclerosis. The CDR3 sequence is CASSLGTLESSYEQYF. In DNA form, the CDR3 reads TGTGCCAGCAGCTTAGGTACACTAGAGAGCTCCTACGAGCAGTACTTC.